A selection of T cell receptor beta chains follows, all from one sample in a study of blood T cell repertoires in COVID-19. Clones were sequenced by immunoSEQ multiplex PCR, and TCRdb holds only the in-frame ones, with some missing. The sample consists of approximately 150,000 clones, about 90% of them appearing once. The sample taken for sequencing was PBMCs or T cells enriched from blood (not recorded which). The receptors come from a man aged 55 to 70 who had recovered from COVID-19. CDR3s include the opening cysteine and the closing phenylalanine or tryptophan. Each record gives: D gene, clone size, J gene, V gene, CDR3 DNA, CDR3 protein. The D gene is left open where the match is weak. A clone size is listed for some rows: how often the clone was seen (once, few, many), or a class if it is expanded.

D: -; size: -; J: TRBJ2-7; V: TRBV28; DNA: TGTGCCAGCACCTCCTTAATAGCGGCCTCCGACGAGCAGTACTTC; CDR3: CASTSLIAASDEQYF
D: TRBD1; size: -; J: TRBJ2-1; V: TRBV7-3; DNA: TGTGCCAGCAGCTTCGCAGGGGGCAGGGATGAGCAGTTCTTC; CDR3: CASSFAGGRDEQFF
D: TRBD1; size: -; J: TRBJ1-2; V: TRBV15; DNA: TGTGCCACCAGTCAACAACAGGGGCGCCTATCGGAAGGCTACACCTTC; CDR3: CATSQQQGRLSEGYTF
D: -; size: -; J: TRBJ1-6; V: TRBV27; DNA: TGTGCCAGCACCTTTAATTTGAATTCACCCCTCCACTTT; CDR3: CASTFNLNSPLHF
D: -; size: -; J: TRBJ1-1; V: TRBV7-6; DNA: TGTGCCAGCAGCACACAGGAGAACACTGAAGCTTTCTTT; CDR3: CASSTQENTEAFF
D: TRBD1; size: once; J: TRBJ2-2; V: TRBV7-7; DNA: TGTGCCAGCAGATATGGACAGGGGATCACCGGGGAGCTGTTTTTT; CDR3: CASRYGQGITGELFF
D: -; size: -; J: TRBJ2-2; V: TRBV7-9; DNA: TGTGCCAGCAGCCCCTGGGGGCAAACCGGGGAGCTGTTTTTT; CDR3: CASSPWGQTGELFF
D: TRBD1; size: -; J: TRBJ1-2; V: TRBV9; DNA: TGTGCCAGCAGCGTAGCTACAGGGGGATTCTATGGCTACACCTTC; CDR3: CASSVATGGFYGYTF
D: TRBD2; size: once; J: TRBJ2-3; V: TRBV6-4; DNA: TGTGCCAGCAGTGTTACTAGCGGGGGGAGCACAGATACGCAGTATTTT; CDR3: CASSVTSGGSTDTQYF
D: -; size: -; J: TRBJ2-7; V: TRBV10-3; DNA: TGTGCCATCAGCACATTTTACGAGCAGTACTTC; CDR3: CAISTFYEQYF
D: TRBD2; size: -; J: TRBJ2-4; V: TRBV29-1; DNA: TGCAGCGCCCACCATACTAGCGGGGAGGAATACTTC; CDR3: CSAHHTSGEEYF
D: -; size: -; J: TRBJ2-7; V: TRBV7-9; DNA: TGTGCCAGCAGCTCCCCGCTATACGAGCAGTACTTC; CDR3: CASSSPLYEQYF
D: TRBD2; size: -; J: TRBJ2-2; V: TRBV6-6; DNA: TGTGCCAGCAGAGGACTAGCGAACACCGGGGAGCTGTTTTTT; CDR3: CASRGLANTGELFF
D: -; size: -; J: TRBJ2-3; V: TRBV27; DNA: TGTGCCAGCAGTTTCGCCGGGACACAGGATACGCAGTATTTT; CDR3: CASSFAGTQDTQYF
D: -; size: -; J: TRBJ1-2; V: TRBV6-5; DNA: TGTGCCAGCACACCCCGTCCGGGTGGTGGCTATGGCTACACCTTC; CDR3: CASTPRPGGGYGYTF
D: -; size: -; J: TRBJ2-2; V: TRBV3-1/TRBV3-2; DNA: TGTGCCAGCAGACAGGGTTTTGGCACCGGGGAGCTGTTTTTT; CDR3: CASRQGFGTGELFF
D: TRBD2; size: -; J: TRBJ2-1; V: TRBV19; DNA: TGTGCCAGTTCTGCCGGGGGCCCCTCTCTAGCGGGCCTTAGCTCCTACAATGAGCAGTTCTTC; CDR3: CASSAGGPSLAGLSSYNEQFF
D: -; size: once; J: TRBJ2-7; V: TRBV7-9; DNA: TGTGCCAGCAGCTTAAGGGGGGGAGCCTACGAGCAGTACTTC; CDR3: CASSLRGGAYEQYF
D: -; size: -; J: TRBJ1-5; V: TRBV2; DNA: TGTGCCAGCAGTGGACAGAGCAATCAGCCCCAGCATTTT; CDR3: CASSGQSNQPQHF
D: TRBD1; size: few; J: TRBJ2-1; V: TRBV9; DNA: TGTGCCAGCAGCCCCCGGGACAGGGGAATGGGGGAGCAGTTCTTC; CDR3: CASSPRDRGMGEQFF
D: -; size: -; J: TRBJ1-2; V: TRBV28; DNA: TGTGCCAGCAGTTTGGCCAACTATGGCTACACCTTC; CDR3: CASSLANYGYTF
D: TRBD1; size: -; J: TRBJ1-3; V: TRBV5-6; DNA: TGTGCCAGCAAAGGGGGCTACTCTGGAAACACCATATATTTT; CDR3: CASKGGYSGNTIYF
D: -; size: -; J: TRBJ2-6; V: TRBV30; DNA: TGTGCCTGGACCCCCGGTTTTATCGGGGCCAACGTCCTGACTTTC; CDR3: CAWTPGFIGANVLTF
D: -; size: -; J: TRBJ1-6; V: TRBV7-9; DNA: TGTGCCAGCAGCTCCACAGGGCGCGATAATTCACCCCTCCACTTT; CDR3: CASSSTGRDNSPLHF
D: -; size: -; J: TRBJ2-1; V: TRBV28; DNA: TGTGCCAGCAGTTTATGGGCAGGGCCTTACAATGAGCAGTTCTTC; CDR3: CASSLWAGPYNEQFF
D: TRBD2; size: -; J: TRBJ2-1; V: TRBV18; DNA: TGTGCCAGCTCAGCCTATCTAGCGGGAGGGTACAATGAGCAGTTCTTC; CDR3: CASSAYLAGGYNEQFF
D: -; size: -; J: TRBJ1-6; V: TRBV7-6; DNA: TGTGCCAGCAGCTTACAACCGACAGGCTCCTATAATTCACCCCTCCACTTT; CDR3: CASSLQPTGSYNSPLHF
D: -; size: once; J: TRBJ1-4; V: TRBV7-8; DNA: TGTGCCAGCAGCGTCAGGGTCCCGGTCGGAAAACTGTTTTTT; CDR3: CASSVRVPVGKLFF
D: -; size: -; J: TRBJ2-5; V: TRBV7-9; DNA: TGTGCCAGCAGCTTAGCGCGGGATGAGGAGACCCAGTACTTC; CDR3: CASSLARDEETQYF
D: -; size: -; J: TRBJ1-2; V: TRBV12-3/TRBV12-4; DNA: TGTGCCAGCAGTTCGGACAGCTATGGCTACACCTTC; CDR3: CASSSDSYGYTF